The 20 T cell receptor beta chains listed next were all sequenced from one sample in a study of CD8+CD57+ T cells in acquired aplastic anemia. Patients picked for sequencing had shown CD8+CD57+ cell expansion detected by flow cytometry. Genomic DNA constituted the template upon which TCR beta VDJ and CDR3 profiling was performed. TCRdb processed the reads anew with MiXCR; each CDR3 protein has one entry. Of over 150,000 distinct CDR3 sequences detected, about 50% appear once; the ten largest clones hold about 12%. The sample was sorted CD4+, CD8+, or CD8+CD57+ T cells (not recorded which) from PBMCs. The receptors stem from a human donor with aplastic anemia.

This chain connects TRBV12-3 or TRBV12-4 to TRBJ1-6; 7 bases map to TRBD1. The V gene end was trimmed by 2 bases and the J gene end by 9 bases; junction bases not matched to a gene: 1. The CDR3 has 13 amino acids. Here the CDR3 DNA reads TGTGCCAGCAGTTTATCAGGGGGTTCACCCCTCCACTTT. This codes for CASSLSGGSPLHF.

There are many counts of this clonotype. The V and J genes are TRBV9 and TRBJ2-7, with 9 bases fitting TRBD2. The CDR3 totals 16 residues. Germline-derived CDR1 and CDR2 are SGDLS and YYNGEE. The trim removed 3 bases at V and 3 bases at J, leaving 10 bases unmatched. The chain's CDR3 is CASSEIAGAERYEQYF. CDR3 nucleotides: TGTGCCAGCAGCGAGATAGCGGGGGCCGAGCGCTACGAGCAGTACTTC.

The chain combines TRBV5-5 with TRBJ2-3; the D gene is possibly TRBD1 (6 bases). Germline CDR1 is SGHKS and CDR2 is YYEKEE (reference sequence). This CDR3 is built from 14 residues. V dropped 6 bases and J dropped 4 bases, with 15 bases sitting between them. DNA of the CDR3: TGTGCCAGCAACGCCCTGGGGGCGGCAGATACGCAGTATTTT. This codes for CASNALGAADTQYF.

A note on this clonotype: A much bigger clone sits one base away, suggesting this may be a read error. The chain is built from TRBV6-5 and TRBJ1-2; D is unresolved. CDR3 length equals 15 residues. Germline V lookup: CDR1 MNHEY, CDR2 SVGAGI. Trimming removed 2 bases at V and 5 bases at J, with 15 bases between. The CDR3 sequence: CASSYARTQSYGYTF. CDR3 bases: TGTGCCAGCAGTTACGCCAGGACTCAGAGTTATGGCTACACCTTC.

Remarks on this clonotype: A much bigger clone sits one base away, suggesting this may be a read error. The CDR3 region has the DNA TGTGCCAGCAGCGTCCGGGGAAGCTCCTACAATGAGCAGTTCTTC. Translated, it gives CASSVRGSSYNEQFF. V is TRBV9 and J is TRBJ2-1; D perhaps matches TRBD2 (5 bases). Trimming left V 2 bases short and J 0 bases short, with 9 bases between. Germline loops: CDR1 SGDLS, CDR2 YYNGEE. The CDR3 is made up of 15 amino acids.

Many counts were recorded for this clonotype. The CDR3 DNA is TGTGCCAGCAGCTTGGGAACAGGGACCCTCAATGAGCAGTTCTTC. Encoded protein: CASSLGTGTLNEQFF. The chain links TRBV7-6 to TRBJ2-1, with D possibly being TRBD1 (6 bases). The CDR3 consists of 15 residues. The V end lost 3 bases, the J end lost 6 bases, and 15 bases lay between the germline ends. The germline gives CDR1 SGHVS, CDR2 FNYEAQ.

The rearrangement joins TRBV2 to TRBJ1-2; no clear D gene. The V gene lost 2 bases and the J gene lost 3 bases, with 13 bases spanning the gap. CDR1 is SNHLY, CDR2 FYNNEI, per germline. CDR3 length equals 15 residues. The CDR3 region is CASSELLGSHYGYTF. For the CDR3, the DNA is TGTGCCAGCAGTGAATTGTTAGGATCCCACTATGGCTACACCTTC. The full variable domain, its missing parts supplied by reference TRBV2 and TRBJ1-2, is EPEVTQTPSHQVTQMGQEVILRCVPISNHLYFYWYRQILGQKVEFLVSFYNNEISEKSEIFDDQFSVERPDGSNFTLKIRSTKLEDSAMYFCASSELLGSHYGYTFGSGTRLTVV.

Ten or more counts support this clonotype. The chain has TRBV24-1 and TRBJ1-1, with D maybe TRBD1 (5 bases). Germline V lookup: CDR1 KGHDR, CDR2 SFDVKD. The CDR3 is made up of 14 amino acids. With 2 bases removed from V and 0 bases from J, the gap between germline ends came to 6 bases. CDR3 sequence reads: CATSDSGVNTEAFF. The CDR3 DNA reads TGTGCCACCAGTGATTCGGGGGTGAACACTGAAGCTTTCTTT.

CDR3 loop: CASSLVREAYNEQFF. DNA of the CDR3: TGTGCCAGCAGCTTAGTCCGGGAGGCTTACAATGAGCAGTTCTTC. V gene TRBV11-2 combines with J gene TRBJ2-1, with 7 bases fitting TRBD2. This CDR3 spans 15 amino acids. V was pared by 1 base and J by 4 bases, with 4 bases of the junction left unmatched. Germline V gene sequence: CDR1 SGHAT, CDR2 FQNNGV.

The V call is TRBV6-5, the J call TRBJ2-5; 12 bases are shared with TRBD2. Germline CDR1 is MNHEY and CDR2 is SVGAGI. With V trimmed by 0 bases and J by 5 bases, 10 bases remained unmatched. The CDR3 is 18 residues long. The CDR3 DNA sequence: TGTGCCAGCAGTTACTCGTCTAGCGGGAGGGCCAGGCTGGAGACCCAGTACTTC. Its translation is CASSYSSSGRARLETQYF.

V usage is TRBV29-1 and J usage is TRBJ2-1, with TRBD1 matching over 7 bases. Germline CDR1 SQVTM, CDR2 ANQGSEA. Losses at the gene ends were 4 bases for V and 2 bases for J; bases not matched to a gene: 11. This CDR3 spans 16 amino acids. The CDR3 loop reads CSVGTLQGSPYNEQFF. CDR3 in DNA: TGCAGCGTTGGGACCCTACAGGGGAGCCCCTACAATGAGCAGTTCTTC.

This clonotype was observed many times. The chain has TRBV6-5 and TRBJ1-1, with D unresolved. The CDR3 loop spans 13 amino acids. The V end was cut by 1 base, the J end by 2 bases, with 5 bases between. Germline CDR1 is MNHEY and CDR2 is SVGAGI. The DNA for the CDR3 is TGTGCCAGCAGTTACTGGGGAAACACTGAAGCTTTCTTT. It is translated as CASSYWGNTEAFF.

CDR3 loop: CASGEGTGHGYTF. Here the CDR3 DNA reads TGTGCTAGTGGTGAGGGGACAGGGCATGGCTACACCTTC. V gene TRBV12-5 combines with J gene TRBJ1-2; TRBD1 matches 9 bases. The germline V gene has CDR1 LGHNT and CDR2 FRNRAP. The CDR3 loop spans 13 amino acids. V trimming: 5 bases; J trimming: 6 bases; junction bases outside the gene matches: 4.

This clonotype came up many times. V usage is TRBV7-2 and J usage is TRBJ2-2; 10 positions match TRBD2. Germline-derived CDR1 and CDR2 are SGHTA and FQGNSA. The CDR3 consists of 18 residues. V shed 0 bases, J shed 7 bases, and the junction held 11 bases outside the gene matches. CDR3 in DNA: TGTGCCAGCAGCTTAGCGCTTAATAGCGGGGGGTATGGCGGGGAGCTGTTTTTT. Translated: CASSLALNSGGYGGELFF. The whole variable domain, filled in from reference TRBV7-2 and TRBJ2-2, reads GAGVSQSPSNKVTEKGKDVELRCDPISGHTALYWYRQSLGQGLEFLIYFQGNSAPDKSGLPSDRFSAERTGGSVSTLTIQRTQQEDSAVYLCASSLALNSGGYGGELFFGEGSRLTVL.

This chain joins TRBV10-3 and TRBJ2-5, with D perhaps given as TRBD1 or TRBD2 (5 bases each). The CDR3 totals 13 residues. Between the trimmed V and J ends, which lost 10 bases and 4 bases, there was a span of 16 bases. CDR1 is ENHRY and CDR2 is SYGVKD in the germline V gene. The CDR3 region is CATTPRDGETQYF. In DNA form, the CDR3 reads TGTGCCACCACCCCCCGGGACGGAGAGACCCAGTACTTC.

The V gene is TRBV7-3, the J gene TRBJ2-1, with 9 bases aligning to TRBD1. The CDR3 extends over 18 amino acids. CDR1 and CDR2 (germline): SGHTA, FQGTGA. V lost 1 base and J lost 4; bases outside the gene matches: 11. The CDR3 DNA sequence: TGTGCCAGCAGCTTAAGGTTCGGCCGGGACAGGGTGTACAATGAGCAGTTCTTC. Translating gives CASSLRFGRDRVYNEQFF.

The chain uses TRBV20-1 and TRBJ1-5; D gene ambiguous. V lost 0 bases and J lost 14, with 23 bases in between. There are 15 residues in the CDR3. Germline V gene sequence: CDR1 DFQATT, CDR2 SNEGSKA (reference sequence). CDR3: CSARDPGRLVEDEHF. The CDR3 DNA reads as TGCAGTGCTAGAGATCCCGGACGCTTGGTGGAGGATGAGCATTTT.

V is TRBV10-3 and J is TRBJ2-1, with 7 bases that match TRBD2. The germline gives CDR1 ENHRY, CDR2 SYGVKD. The length of the CDR3 is 15 residues. Trimming removed 3 bases from V and 15 bases from J; junction bases left unmatched: 17. CDR3 in amino acids: CAISDYGTKDNERFF. Written as DNA, the CDR3 is TGTGCCATCAGTGACTATGGGACTAAGGACAATGAACGGTTCTTC.

The CDR3 DNA sequence: TGTGCCACCAGTGAAGGGATGGGCCCAGATACGCAGTATTTT. Translating gives CATSEGMGPDTQYF. J is TRBJ2-3 and V is TRBV24-1; D ambiguous. Germline V gene lookup returns CDR1 KGHDR and CDR2 SFDVKD. The CDR3 consists of 14 residues. Trimming removed 4 bases at V and 4 bases at J, with 11 bases between.

The CDR3, as DNA: TGTGCCATCACTTGGGACAGGGGACGTGAAGCTTTCTTT. The encoded protein is CAITWDRGREAFF. This chain connects TRBV10-3 to TRBJ1-1, with TRBD1 matching over 10 bases. Germline V gene lookup returns CDR1 ENHRY and CDR2 SYGVKD. The length of the CDR3 is 13 residues. Unmatched junction bases numbered 6, after V lost 7 bases and J lost 7 bases.